What follows is one T cell receptor (beta chain) and its context. Its antigen specificity is not known. No much larger clone is present one base from it, and per-base qualities are unavailable. These data are taken from a study of blood T cell repertoires in COVID-19 (TCRdb year 2020). With respect to the entire study: Collaborator samples came from the United States, Italy and Spain and covered acute and convalescent phases of COVID-19. The material from the prospective study consisted of cDNA or gDNA derived from T cells, B-cell-depleted T cells, or PBMCs. Subjects who had been exposed to COVID-19, were actively infected with it, or had recovered from it provided the deeply sampled blood TCRbeta repertoires that made up the dataset. The repertoires were released in a freely available public database intended as a resource for research on the immune response to SARS-CoV-2. The samples were drawn from two sources: the first 160 participants of the ongoing ImmuneRACE study, and some 1,300 subjects contributed by 6 global collaborators. Sample metadata almost always included a de-identified subject ID, COVID-19 status, age in years and sex. Where available, HLA class I and class II types were taken from metadata supplied by the sample provider and were not determined by assay-based typing.

TCRbeta CDR3 regions were amplified from genomic DNA by means of the immunoSEQ Assay, a bias-controlled multiplex PCR. The published analysis was carried out like this. Within the assay, amplification of reference gene primers was used to estimate how many nucleated cells each sample contained. To quantify the absolute abundance of each unique TCRbeta CDR3 rearrangement, sequence reads were collapsed and filtered. Productive Simpson clonality was computed per sample as the square root of Simpson's diversity index over productive rearrangements. Here the immuneACCESS table is served through TCRdb, limited to in-frame sequences with V and J called. Missing clones are a known gap in these copies; in checked studies unresolved V genes cover under half, and the rest lacks a known reason. That table supplies the V and J calls and clone size; D and trimming were determined from the DNA. The sample includes 85,000 to 100,000 clones, with around nine tenths observed a single time. Approximately 2% of the sample lies in the top ten.

Broader findings and caveats from the paper: The amount of clinical and demographic metadata varied by source and participant and was provided uncurated.

Counted from cysteine to phenylalanine, this CDR3 has 16 amino acids. The CDR3 DNA has 48 bases and is translated from base 1. Trimming accounts for 2 bases at V and 2 bases at J, while the number of junction bases matched to no gene is 3. In the germline V gene, CDR1 corresponds to MDHEN and CDR2 to SYDVKM. One collaborating source in Seattle enrolled patients while the patients were actively infected and followed the patients over time throughout the course of disease. Collaborating institutions collected whole blood in K2EDTA tubes following their own protocols. Collaborator samples were shipped for TCRbeta analysis as frozen whole blood, isolated PBMCs, or DNA extracted from either sample type.

This sequence was found in a man in his fifties or sixties with COVID-19, enrolled during active disease. Material for sequencing was peripheral blood. The chain joins TRBV28 to TRBJ2-2; 9 junctional bases match TRBD2. For the CDR3, the sequence is CASSLGAGGNTGELFF. The nucleotide sequence is TGTGCCAGCAGTTTAGGAGCGGGGGGTAACACCGGGGAGCTGTTTTTT.